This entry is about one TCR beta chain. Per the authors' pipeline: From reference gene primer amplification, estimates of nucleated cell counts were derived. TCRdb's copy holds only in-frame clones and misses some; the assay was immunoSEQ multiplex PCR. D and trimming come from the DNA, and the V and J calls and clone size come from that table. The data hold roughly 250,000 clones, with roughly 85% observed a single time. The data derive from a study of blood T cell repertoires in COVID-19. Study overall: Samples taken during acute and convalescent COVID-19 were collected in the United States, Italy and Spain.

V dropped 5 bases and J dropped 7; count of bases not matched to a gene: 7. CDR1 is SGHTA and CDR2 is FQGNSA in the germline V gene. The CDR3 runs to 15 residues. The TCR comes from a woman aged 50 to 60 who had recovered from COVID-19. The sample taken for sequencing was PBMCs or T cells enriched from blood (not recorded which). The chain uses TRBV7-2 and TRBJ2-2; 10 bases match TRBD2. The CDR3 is CASSLTLAGIGELFF. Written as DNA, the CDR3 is TGTGCCAGCAGCCTGACACTAGCGGGGATCGGGGAGCTGTTTTTT.